This TCR beta chain is drawn from a study of vaccination effects on CD4 cells after COVID-19. Study-wide context: With the ViraFEST assay, the study expanded antigen-specific CD4+ T cells using viral peptide pools, then sequenced them. There were a couple of convalescent patients who gave samples 16 days and one week before vaccination.

Data came from immunoSEQ multiplex PCR; TCRdb stores just in-frame clones and leaves some out. The sample lists approximately 60,000 clones; 72% were seen once. The CDR3 extends over 13 amino acids. Germline values: CDR1 SGHDT, CDR2 YYEEEE. Researchers isolated CD4+ T cells once approximately eleven days of culture had elapsed. The infection with SARS-CoV-2 (confirmed by PCR) occurred in this person between March and December 2020. On this clone itself: The antigen is unknown. Compared with germline, one end of the junction differs, possibly owing to a read error.

Study outcomes and limitations: The study found marked clonal contraction of infection- and vaccine-induced clones late after vaccination.

This chain links TRBV5-6 with TRBJ1-2; weak D call: TRBD1 (5 bases). The sequencing here drew on CD4+ T cells from PBMCs cultured without peptide, taken before COVID-19 vaccination. The source is a human donor who had a prior SARS-CoV-2 infection. CDR3 sequence: CASSWGTGHGFAF. The CDR3 DNA sequence: TGTGCCAGCAGCTGGGGTACGGGGCACGGGTTCGCCTTC.